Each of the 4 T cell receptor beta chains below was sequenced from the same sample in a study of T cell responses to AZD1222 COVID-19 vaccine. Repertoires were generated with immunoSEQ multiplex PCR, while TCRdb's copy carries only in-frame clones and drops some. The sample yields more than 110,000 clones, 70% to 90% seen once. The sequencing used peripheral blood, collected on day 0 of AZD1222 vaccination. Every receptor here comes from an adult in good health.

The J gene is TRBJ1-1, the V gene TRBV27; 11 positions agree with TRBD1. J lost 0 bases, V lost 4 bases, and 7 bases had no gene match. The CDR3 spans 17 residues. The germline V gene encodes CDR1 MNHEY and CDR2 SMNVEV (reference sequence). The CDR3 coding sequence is TGTGCCAGCAGTTCGCTCGGACAGGGGGCTATGAACACTGAAGCTTTCTTT. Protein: CASSSLGQGAMNTEAFF.

CDR3 nucleotides: TGCAGTGCTAGATCTAACAATGAGCAGTTCTTC. Protein product: CSARSNNEQFF. The rearrangement uses TRBV20-1 and TRBJ2-1; D remains unclear. Germline V gene data show CDR1 as DFQATT and CDR2 as SNEGSKA (reference sequence). This CDR3 comprises 11 residues. The ends were cut back, 2 bases at V and 5 bases at J, with 4 bases in the middle.

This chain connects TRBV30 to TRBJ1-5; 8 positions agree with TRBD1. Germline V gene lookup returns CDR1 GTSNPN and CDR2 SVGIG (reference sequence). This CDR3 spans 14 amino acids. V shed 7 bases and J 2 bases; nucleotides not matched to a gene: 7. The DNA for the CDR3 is TGTGCCTACAGGGGGAGTAGCGGCAATCAGCCCCAGCATTTT. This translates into CAYRGSSGNQPQHF.

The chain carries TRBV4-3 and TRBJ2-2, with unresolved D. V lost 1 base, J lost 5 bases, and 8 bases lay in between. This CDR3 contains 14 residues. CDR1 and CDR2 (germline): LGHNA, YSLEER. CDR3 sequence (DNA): TGCGCCAGCAGCCAAGGAGAAGGTACCGGGGAGCTGTTTTTT. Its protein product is CASSQGEGTGELFF.